A selection of T cell receptor beta chains follows, all from one sample in a study of cytomegalovirus exposure and HLA in healthy donors. Only in-frame clones appear in the TCRdb table, and some are missing; sequencing was by immunoSEQ multiplex PCR. The data show over 200,000 clones, about 86% seen once. Sequenced input: PBMCs. The receptors were gathered from a woman in her late teens or twenties in good health and CMV-seronegative. CDR3s include the opening cysteine and the closing phenylalanine or tryptophan. A D gene is named only where the DNA matches it firmly. Not all rows give a size; the values are once, few, many and, for expanded clones, a class.

V gene: TRBV18
clone size: few
J gene: TRBJ1-1
D gene: TRBD1
CDR3 DNA: TGTGCCAGCTCACCACTTCCGGGACAGGGAGGCACTGAAGCTTTCTTT
CDR3 protein: CASSPLPGQGGTEAFF

V gene: TRBV7-2
clone size: .
J gene: TRBJ2-7
D gene: .
CDR3 DNA: TGTGCCAGCAGCTTATCCCGGGACACCTACGAGCAGTACTTC
CDR3 protein: CASSLSRDTYEQYF

V gene: TRBV5-5
clone size: .
J gene: TRBJ2-5
D gene: .
CDR3 DNA: TGTGCCAGCAGCTTGGTCCCGACTCTAATGGAGACCCAGTACTTC
CDR3 protein: CASSLVPTLMETQYF

V gene: TRBV5-1
clone size: .
J gene: TRBJ2-1
D gene: TRBD1
CDR3 DNA: TGCGCCAGCAGTCGGGACAGTAGAAGTGATGAGCAGTTCTTC
CDR3 protein: CASSRDSRSDEQFF

V gene: TRBV7-2
clone size: .
J gene: TRBJ2-7
D gene: TRBD2
CDR3 DNA: TGTGCCAGCAGCTTAGTGGCTAGCGGGAGCCTCAACGAGCAGTACTTC
CDR3 protein: CASSLVASGSLNEQYF

V gene: TRBV5-1
clone size: .
J gene: TRBJ1-1
D gene: TRBD1
CDR3 DNA: TGCGCCAGCAGCGGACAGGGGGCCGGTGGTGAAGCTTTCTTT
CDR3 protein: CASSGQGAGGEAFF

V gene: TRBV5-1
clone size: .
J gene: TRBJ1-2
D gene: TRBD1
CDR3 DNA: TGCGCCAGCAGCTTGGGGGACAGATATGGCTACACCTTC
CDR3 protein: CASSLGDRYGYTF

V gene: TRBV18
clone size: .
J gene: TRBJ2-2
D gene: .
CDR3 DNA: TGTGCCAGCTCACTGAATGTAGGGGCAAGGACCGGGGAGCTGTTTTTT
CDR3 protein: CASSLNVGARTGELFF

V gene: TRBV28
clone size: .
J gene: TRBJ1-2
D gene: .
CDR3 DNA: TGTGCCAGCAGTTTTTCAATCCCCGCACTCTACGGCTACACCTTC
CDR3 protein: CASSFSIPALYGYTF

V gene: TRBV5-6
clone size: .
J gene: TRBJ2-7
D gene: .
CDR3 DNA: TGTGCCAGCAGCTCAGTTGGCACCTACGAGCAGTACTTC
CDR3 protein: CASSSVGTYEQYF

V gene: TRBV6-1
clone size: .
J gene: TRBJ1-1
D gene: .
CDR3 DNA: TGTGCCAGCAGTGATTATTGGGCCCGGGGCACTGAAGCTTTCTTT
CDR3 protein: CASSDYWARGTEAFF

V gene: TRBV6-5
clone size: .
J gene: TRBJ2-7
D gene: TRBD2
CDR3 DNA: TGTGCCAGCAGCATACTAGCGGGAGAAGGGTACGAGCAGTACTTC
CDR3 protein: CASSILAGEGYEQYF

V gene: TRBV4-1
clone size: .
J gene: TRBJ2-1
D gene: TRBD2
CDR3 DNA: TGCGCCAGCAGCCCCAAAGCCGGACTAGCGGGAAACTCTAATGAGCAGTTCTTC
CDR3 protein: CASSPKAGLAGNSNEQFF

V gene: TRBV4-3
clone size: once
J gene: TRBJ2-1
D gene: TRBD2
CDR3 DNA: TGCGCCAGCAGCCAGCCGGGACTAGCGAACTATGAGCAGTTCTTC
CDR3 protein: CASSQPGLANYEQFF